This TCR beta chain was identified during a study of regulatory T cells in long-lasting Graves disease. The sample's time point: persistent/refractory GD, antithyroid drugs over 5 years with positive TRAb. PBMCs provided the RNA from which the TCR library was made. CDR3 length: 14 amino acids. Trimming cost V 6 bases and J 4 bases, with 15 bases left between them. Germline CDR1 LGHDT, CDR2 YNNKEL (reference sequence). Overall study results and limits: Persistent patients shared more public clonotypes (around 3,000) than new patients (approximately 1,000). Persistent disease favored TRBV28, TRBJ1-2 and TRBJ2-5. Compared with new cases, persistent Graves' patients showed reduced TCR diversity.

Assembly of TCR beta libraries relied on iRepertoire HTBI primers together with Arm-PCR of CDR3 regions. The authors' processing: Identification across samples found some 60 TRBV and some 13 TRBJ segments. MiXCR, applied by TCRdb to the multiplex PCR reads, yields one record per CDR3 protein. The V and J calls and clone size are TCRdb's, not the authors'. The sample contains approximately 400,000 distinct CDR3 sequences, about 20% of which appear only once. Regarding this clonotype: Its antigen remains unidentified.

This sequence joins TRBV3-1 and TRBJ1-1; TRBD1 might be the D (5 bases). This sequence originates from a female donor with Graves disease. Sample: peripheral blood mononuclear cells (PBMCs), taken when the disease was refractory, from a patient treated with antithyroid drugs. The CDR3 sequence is CASSPIPGGTEAFF. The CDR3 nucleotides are TGTGCCAGCAGTCCTATTCCCGGGGGCACTGAAGCTTTCTTT.